This T cell receptor (beta chain) was retrieved from a study of OX40 agonist ivuxolimab in advanced cancers. Only in-frame clones appear in the TCRdb table, and some are missing; sequencing was by immunoSEQ multiplex PCR. The data contain about 40,000 clones, approximately 81% of them singletons. CDR1 and CDR2 from the germline V gene are PRHDT and FYEKMQ (reference sequence). The CDR3 consists of 14 residues. Germline trimming cut 5 bases from V and 7 bases from J; bases unmatched to any gene: 5. The chain links TRBV13 to TRBJ2-1; 10 bases map to TRBD2. The receptor comes from an adult with an advanced solid tumor such as melanoma, head and neck, liver or kidney cancer. The material sequenced was CD4+ or CD8+ T cells sorted from blood, taken in a trial of the OX40 agonist ivuxolimab. CDR3 sequence: CASSPSGSSNEQFF. The DNA of the CDR3 is TGTGCCAGCAGCCCTAGCGGGAGTTCGAATGAGCAGTTCTTC.